Listed below are T cell receptor beta chains from one sample, sequenced in a study of Graves' ophthalmopathy and Graves' hyperthyroidism. From the multiplex PCR reads, TCRdb called clonotypes with MiXCR, one entry per CDR3 protein. The sample has about 620,000 distinct CDR3 sequences, 22% seen once; the top ten hold more than 5.5%. Material for sequencing was peripheral blood. Source of these receptors: a woman between 18 and 29 years old with stable Graves' hyperthyroidism. Some clones in this sample may be carry-over from other donors' samples. The CDR3 runs from the conserved cysteine through the conserved F or W. The order of the fields is D gene, J gene, V gene, clone size, CDR3 protein, CDR3 DNA. The D gene is left open where the match is weak. Expanded clones get a size class; other rows say once, few or many, or leave the size out.

d_gene: -; j_gene: TRBJ2-3; v_gene: TRBV12-3/TRBV12-4; abundance: many; CDR3aa: CASRRGSADTQYF; CDR3nt: TGTGCCAGCCGTAGGGGGTCCGCAGATACGCAGTATTTT
d_gene: -; j_gene: TRBJ2-5; v_gene: TRBV4-2; abundance: -; CDR3aa: CASSQEDTGATQYF; CDR3nt: TGTGCCAGCAGCCAAGAAGACACCGGGGCGACCCAGTACTTC
d_gene: -; j_gene: TRBJ1-2; v_gene: TRBV5-6; abundance: many; CDR3aa: CASSLAGGVDYGYTF; CDR3nt: TGTGCCAGCAGCTTGGCGGGGGGCGTAGACTATGGCTACACCTTC
d_gene: TRBD1; j_gene: TRBJ1-2; v_gene: TRBV2; abundance: many; CDR3aa: CASSDPRQGFRGYTF; CDR3nt: TGTGCCAGCAGTGACCCTAGACAGGGCTTCAGGGGCTACACCTTC
d_gene: -; j_gene: TRBJ2-7; v_gene: TRBV18; abundance: many; CDR3aa: CASSPADRRAPYEQYF; CDR3nt: TGTGCCAGCTCACCAGCCGACAGAAGGGCCCCCTACGAGCAGTACTTC
d_gene: -; j_gene: TRBJ1-6; v_gene: TRBV20-1; abundance: many; CDR3aa: CSASRGGDYNSPLHF; CDR3nt: TGCAGTGCCAGCCGGGGAGGAGACTATAATTCACCCCTCCACTTT
d_gene: TRBD1; j_gene: TRBJ2-7; v_gene: TRBV5-5; abundance: many; CDR3aa: CASSRDRHSSYEQYF; CDR3nt: TGTGCCAGCAGCCGGGACAGGCACAGCTCCTACGAGCAGTACTTC
d_gene: -; j_gene: TRBJ1-6; v_gene: TRBV6-1; abundance: many; CDR3aa: CASSELAHNSNSPLHF; CDR3nt: TGTGCCAGCAGTGAATTAGCCCACAACTCCAATTCACCCCTCCACTTT
d_gene: TRBD1; j_gene: TRBJ1-1; v_gene: TRBV6-1; abundance: few; CDR3aa: CASSHRGAEAFF; CDR3nt: TGTGCCAGCAGCCACAGGGGCGCTGAAGCTTTCTTT
d_gene: -; j_gene: TRBJ1-5; v_gene: TRBV19; abundance: few; CDR3aa: CASSIDPGPPLQPQHF; CDR3nt: TGTGCCAGTAGTATAGATCCCGGACCTCCCCTACAGCCCCAGCATTTT
d_gene: TRBD1; j_gene: TRBJ2-7; v_gene: TRBV20-1; abundance: -; CDR3aa: CSAGTGDSEQYF; CDR3nt: TGCAGTGCCGGGACAGGAGATAGCGAGCAGTACTTC
d_gene: -; j_gene: TRBJ2-7; v_gene: TRBV6-2/TRBV6-3; abundance: -; CDR3aa: CASNWGGSYEQYF; CDR3nt: TGTGCCAGCAACTGGGGCGGTTCCTACGAGCAGTACTTC
d_gene: -; j_gene: TRBJ1-1; v_gene: TRBV4-1; abundance: many; CDR3aa: CASSQLMNTEAFF; CDR3nt: TGCGCCAGCAGCCAACTCATGAACACTGAAGCTTTCTTT
d_gene: -; j_gene: TRBJ2-6; v_gene: TRBV2; abundance: -; CDR3aa: CASRAGIIGGANVLTF; CDR3nt: TGTGCCAGCAGAGCAGGGATAATTGGTGGGGCCAACGTCCTGACTTTC
d_gene: -; j_gene: TRBJ2-7; v_gene: TRBV7-2; abundance: many; CDR3aa: CASSRTGTQTYEQYF; CDR3nt: TGTGCCAGCAGCCGCACCGGGACTCAAACCTACGAGCAGTACTTC
d_gene: TRBD2; j_gene: TRBJ2-2; v_gene: TRBV6-2/TRBV6-3; abundance: many; CDR3aa: CASRGSGGRELFF; CDR3nt: TGTGCCAGCAGGGGTAGCGGGGGTCGGGAGCTGTTTTTT
d_gene: -; j_gene: TRBJ1-5; v_gene: TRBV11-2; abundance: many; CDR3aa: CASSPRGRKERNQPQHF; CDR3nt: TGTGCCAGCAGCCCTCGGGGGAGGAAGGAGCGCAATCAGCCCCAGCATTTT
d_gene: -; j_gene: TRBJ2-5; v_gene: TRBV7-3; abundance: many; CDR3aa: CASSQGQKETQYF; CDR3nt: TGTGCCAGCAGCCAGGGACAAAAAGAGACCCAGTACTTC
d_gene: TRBD1; j_gene: TRBJ2-5; v_gene: TRBV20-1; abundance: -; CDR3aa: CSARRGLSETQYF; CDR3nt: TGCAGTGCTAGGAGGGGGCTCTCGGAGACCCAGTACTTC
d_gene: -; j_gene: TRBJ2-5; v_gene: TRBV27; abundance: -; CDR3aa: CASSLLGGVQETQYF; CDR3nt: TGTGCCAGCAGTTTATTGGGCGGCGTTCAAGAGACCCAGTACTTC
d_gene: -; j_gene: TRBJ1-2; v_gene: TRBV30; abundance: many; CDR3aa: CAWSRGWGVGLYGYTF; CDR3nt: TGTGCCTGGAGTCGCGGGTGGGGAGTGGGGCTCTATGGCTACACCTTC
d_gene: TRBD1; j_gene: TRBJ2-7; v_gene: TRBV6-2/TRBV6-3; abundance: many; CDR3aa: CASSYSIRQGEQYF; CDR3nt: TGTGCCAGCAGTTACTCGATTCGACAGGGTGAGCAGTACTTC
d_gene: -; j_gene: TRBJ1-6; v_gene: TRBV20-1; abundance: many; CDR3aa: CSASRMGPRADSPLHF; CDR3nt: TGCAGTGCTAGTCGAATGGGACCCAGGGCGGATTCACCCCTCCACTTT
d_gene: -; j_gene: TRBJ2-7; v_gene: TRBV20-1; abundance: many; CDR3aa: CSVSGGREQYF; CDR3nt: TGCAGTGTCAGCGGAGGGCGCGAGCAGTACTTC
d_gene: TRBD2; j_gene: TRBJ2-2; v_gene: TRBV6-5; abundance: few; CDR3aa: CASSGGGVQNTGELFF; CDR3nt: TGTGCCAGCTCGGGGGGGGGGGTCCAGAACACCGGGGAGCTGTTTTTT
d_gene: -; j_gene: TRBJ2-3; v_gene: TRBV6-4; abundance: once; CDR3aa: CASSDSMGSTDTQYF; CDR3nt: TGTGCCAGCAGTGACTCGATGGGGAGCACAGATACGCAGTATTTT
d_gene: -; j_gene: TRBJ1-1; v_gene: TRBV30; abundance: few; CDR3aa: CAWTRGLSGGEAFF; CDR3nt: TGTGCCTGGACTCGCGGACTGTCCGGAGGCGAAGCTTTCTTT
d_gene: -; j_gene: TRBJ2-7; v_gene: TRBV5-6; abundance: -; CDR3aa: CASSFKGNEQYF; CDR3nt: TGTGCCAGCAGCTTTAAAGGGAACGAGCAGTACTTC
d_gene: -; j_gene: TRBJ2-7; v_gene: TRBV20-1; abundance: few; CDR3aa: CSARDQEGETYEQYF; CDR3nt: TGCAGTGCTAGAGATCAAGAGGGGGAAACCTACGAGCAGTACTTC
d_gene: TRBD1; j_gene: TRBJ1-5; v_gene: TRBV6-4; abundance: -; CDR3aa: CASRDPGTGVSNQPQHF; CDR3nt: TGTGCCAGCAGGGACCCGGGGACAGGGGTTAGCAATCAGCCCCAGCATTTT
d_gene: TRBD1; j_gene: TRBJ1-2; v_gene: TRBV2; abundance: many; CDR3aa: CASSTTDRVRGYTF; CDR3nt: TGTGCCAGCAGTACCACCGACAGGGTCCGAGGCTACACCTTC
d_gene: -; j_gene: TRBJ1-5; v_gene: TRBV6-1; abundance: many; CDR3aa: CASSAHPGSSSNQPQHF; CDR3nt: TGTGCCAGCAGTGCCCACCCTGGCAGTTCGTCTAATCAGCCCCAGCATTTT
d_gene: TRBD1; j_gene: TRBJ1-1; v_gene: TRBV15; abundance: many; CDR3aa: CATGTAKTMNTEAFF; CDR3nt: TGTGCCACCGGGACAGCCAAAACCATGAACACTGAAGCTTTCTTT
d_gene: -; j_gene: TRBJ1-1; v_gene: TRBV5-1; abundance: -; CDR3aa: CASSLAASPEAFF; CDR3nt: TGCGCCAGCAGCTTGGCAGCAAGCCCTGAAGCTTTCTTT
d_gene: -; j_gene: TRBJ2-7; v_gene: TRBV15; abundance: many; CDR3aa: CATSVLWTRSDIYEQYF; CDR3nt: -
d_gene: -; j_gene: TRBJ2-7; v_gene: TRBV6-5; abundance: few; CDR3aa: CASSYNTRLGYEQYF; CDR3nt: TGTGCCAGCAGTTATAACACACGCCTGGGCTACGAGCAGTACTTC
d_gene: -; j_gene: TRBJ1-6; v_gene: TRBV12-3/TRBV12-4; abundance: many; CDR3aa: CASSLIRGLSPLHF; CDR3nt: TGTGCCAGCAGTTTAATCAGGGGTCTTTCACCCCTCCACTTT
d_gene: -; j_gene: TRBJ2-5; v_gene: TRBV30; abundance: many; CDR3aa: CAWSVGRRETQYF; CDR3nt: TGTGCCTGGAGTGTCGGGCGGCGGGAGACCCAGTACTTC
d_gene: TRBD2; j_gene: TRBJ2-7; v_gene: TRBV20-1; abundance: -; CDR3aa: CSARDSGGLYEQYF; CDR3nt: TGCAGTGCTAGAGACAGCGGGGGTCTCTACGAGCAGTACTTC
d_gene: -; j_gene: TRBJ2-2; v_gene: TRBV12-5; abundance: -; CDR3aa: CAPTQPRDTGELFF; CDR3nt: TGTGCTCCAACTCAACCCCGGGACACCGGGGAGCTGTTTTTT
d_gene: TRBD2; j_gene: TRBJ2-7; v_gene: TRBV20-1; abundance: -; CDR3aa: CSARPEAGGPYEQYF; CDR3nt: TGCAGTGCTAGACCTGAAGCGGGAGGGCCTTACGAGCAGTACTTC
d_gene: TRBD1; j_gene: TRBJ1-5; v_gene: TRBV6-5; abundance: many; CDR3aa: CASSYKGASQPQHF; CDR3nt: TGTGCCAGCAGTTATAAGGGGGCAAGTCAGCCCCAGCATTTT
d_gene: -; j_gene: TRBJ2-7; v_gene: TRBV20-1; abundance: many; CDR3aa: CSANNNPRYF; CDR3nt: TGCAGTGCTAACAACAACCCGCGGTACTTC
d_gene: -; j_gene: TRBJ2-7; v_gene: TRBV5-1; abundance: many; CDR3aa: CASRRSGTSDYEQYF; CDR3nt: TGCGCCAGCAGACGGTCCGGGACATCCGACTACGAGCAGTACTTC
d_gene: TRBD2; j_gene: TRBJ2-2; v_gene: TRBV6-5; abundance: -; CDR3aa: CASSSGTSGVIGELFF; CDR3nt: TGTGCCAGCAGTTCCGGGACTAGCGGGGTAATCGGGGAGCTGTTTTTT
d_gene: -; j_gene: TRBJ1-1; v_gene: TRBV20-1; abundance: many; CDR3aa: CSAPGDTNTEAFF; CDR3nt: TGCAGTGCCCCGGGAGACACGAACACTGAAGCTTTCTTT
d_gene: -; j_gene: TRBJ2-4; v_gene: TRBV2; abundance: many; CDR3aa: CASITPRGEGRDIQYF; CDR3nt: TGTGCCAGCATCACTCCCCGGGGTGAGGGCAGGGACATTCAGTACTTC
d_gene: -; j_gene: TRBJ2-7; v_gene: TRBV6-2/TRBV6-3; abundance: -; CDR3aa: CASTITGPDEQYF; CDR3nt: TGTGCCAGCACTATCACGGGACCTGACGAGCAGTACTTC
d_gene: -; j_gene: TRBJ1-6; v_gene: TRBV12-3/TRBV12-4; abundance: many; CDR3aa: CASSLTGPALHF; CDR3nt: TGTGCCAGCAGCCTGACAGGCCCGGCCCTCCACTTT
d_gene: -; j_gene: TRBJ2-7; v_gene: TRBV11-2; abundance: -; CDR3aa: CASSLVEGLAYEQYF; CDR3nt: TGTGCCAGCAGCTTAGTCGAGGGGCTTGCCTACGAGCAGTACTTC
d_gene: -; j_gene: TRBJ1-2; v_gene: TRBV9; abundance: many; CDR3aa: CASSATGLGYTF; CDR3nt: TGTGCCAGCAGCGCGACGGGGCTCGGCTACACCTTC
d_gene: TRBD1; j_gene: TRBJ1-1; v_gene: TRBV29-1; abundance: many; CDR3aa: CSVAGTANTEAFF; CDR3nt: TGCAGCGTTGCCGGGACAGCGAACACTGAAGCTTTCTTT
d_gene: TRBD1; j_gene: TRBJ1-6; v_gene: TRBV2; abundance: many; CDR3aa: CASSSTGASNSPLHF; CDR3nt: TGTGCCAGCAGTTCTACAGGGGCGAGTAATTCACCCCTCCACTTT
d_gene: -; j_gene: TRBJ1-1; v_gene: TRBV12-3/TRBV12-4; abundance: many; CDR3aa: CASSFANTEAFF; CDR3nt: TGTGCCAGCAGTTTCGCCAACACTGAAGCTTTCTTT
d_gene: TRBD2; j_gene: TRBJ2-4; v_gene: TRBV5-4; abundance: few; CDR3aa: CASSPPGLAGKGDIQYF; CDR3nt: TGTGCCAGCAGCCCTCCCGGGCTAGCGGGGAAGGGGGACATTCAGTACTTC
d_gene: TRBD1; j_gene: TRBJ1-2; v_gene: TRBV27; abundance: -; CDR3aa: CASSVPDRQSDGYTF; CDR3nt: TGTGCCAGCAGCGTTCCGGACAGGCAGTCGGATGGCTACACCTTC
d_gene: TRBD1; j_gene: TRBJ1-1; v_gene: TRBV12-3/TRBV12-4; abundance: many; CDR3aa: CASNPGTGSSAFF; CDR3nt: TGTGCCAGCAATCCGGGGACAGGCTCGAGCGCTTTCTTT
d_gene: -; j_gene: TRBJ2-5; v_gene: TRBV11-2; abundance: many; CDR3aa: CASSPTPQETQYF; CDR3nt: TGTGCCAGCAGCCCGACACCCCAAGAGACCCAGTACTTC
d_gene: TRBD2; j_gene: TRBJ2-5; v_gene: TRBV6-5; abundance: many; CDR3aa: CASNREGVKTQYF; CDR3nt: TGTGCCAGCAATCGGGAGGGGGTAAAGACCCAGTACTTC